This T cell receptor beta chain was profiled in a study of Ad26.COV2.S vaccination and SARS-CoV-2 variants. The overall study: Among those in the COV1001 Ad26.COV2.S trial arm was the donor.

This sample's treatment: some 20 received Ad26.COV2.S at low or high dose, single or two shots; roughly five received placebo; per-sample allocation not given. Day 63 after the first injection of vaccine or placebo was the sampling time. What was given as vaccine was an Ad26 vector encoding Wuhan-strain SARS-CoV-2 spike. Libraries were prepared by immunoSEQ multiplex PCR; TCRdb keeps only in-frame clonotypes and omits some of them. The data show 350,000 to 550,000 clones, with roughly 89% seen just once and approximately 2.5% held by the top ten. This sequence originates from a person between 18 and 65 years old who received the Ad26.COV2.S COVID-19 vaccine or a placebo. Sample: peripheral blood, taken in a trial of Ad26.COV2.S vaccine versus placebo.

The CDR3 DNA follows: TGTGCCAGCAGCGCCGGACTAGCGGGGGGATATGAGCAGTTCTTC. Amino acid sequence: CASSAGLAGGYEQFF. The rearrangement links TRBV7-7 to TRBJ2-1, with 14 bases matching TRBD2. The V segment lost 5 bases and the J segment 8 bases; nucleotides outside the gene matches: 5. The germline gives CDR1 SSHAT, CDR2 FNYEAQ (reference sequence). This CDR3 spans 15 amino acids.